The present T cell receptor beta chain was sequenced within a study of T cells in localized non-small cell lung cancer. General study results and limits: Researchers found a median approximately 55 of the top 100 tumor clones in adjacent lung.

The assay was immunoSEQ multiplex PCR, and TCRdb's table has in-frame clones only and misses some. This sample yields roughly 6,000 clones, of which roughly 84% are seen a single time; 45% to 65% belongs to the top ten. A note on this clone: What it binds is unknown.

The V gene end was trimmed by 6 bases and the J gene end by 3 bases; junction bases not matched to a gene: 14. This CDR3 region has 17 residues. Germline V CDR1 and CDR2: MDHEN, SYDVKM. The sample in question was peripheral blood mononuclear cells, obtained before any cancer treatment. The V gene is TRBV28, the J gene TRBJ1-2; 9 bases match TRBD1. The source of this sequence is a female donor aged 60 or older with stage II lung adenocarcinoma. CDR3 protein: CASSLISTGGYDYGYTF. The CDR3, as DNA: TGTGCCAGCAGCCTAATCTCGACAGGGGGGTATGACTATGGCTACACCTTC.